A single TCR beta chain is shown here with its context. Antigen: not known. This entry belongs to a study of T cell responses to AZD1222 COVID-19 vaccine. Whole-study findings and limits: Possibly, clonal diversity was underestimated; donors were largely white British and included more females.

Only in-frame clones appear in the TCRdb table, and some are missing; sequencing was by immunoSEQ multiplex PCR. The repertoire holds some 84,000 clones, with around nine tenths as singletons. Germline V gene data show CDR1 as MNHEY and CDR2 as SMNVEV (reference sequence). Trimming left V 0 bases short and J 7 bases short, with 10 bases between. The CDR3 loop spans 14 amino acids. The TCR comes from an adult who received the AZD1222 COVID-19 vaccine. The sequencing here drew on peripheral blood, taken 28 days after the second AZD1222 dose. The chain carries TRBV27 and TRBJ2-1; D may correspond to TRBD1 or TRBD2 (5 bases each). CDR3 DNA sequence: TGTGCCAGCAGTTTATCCCGATGGGGGAATGAGCAGTTCTTC. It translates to CASSLSRWGNEQFF.